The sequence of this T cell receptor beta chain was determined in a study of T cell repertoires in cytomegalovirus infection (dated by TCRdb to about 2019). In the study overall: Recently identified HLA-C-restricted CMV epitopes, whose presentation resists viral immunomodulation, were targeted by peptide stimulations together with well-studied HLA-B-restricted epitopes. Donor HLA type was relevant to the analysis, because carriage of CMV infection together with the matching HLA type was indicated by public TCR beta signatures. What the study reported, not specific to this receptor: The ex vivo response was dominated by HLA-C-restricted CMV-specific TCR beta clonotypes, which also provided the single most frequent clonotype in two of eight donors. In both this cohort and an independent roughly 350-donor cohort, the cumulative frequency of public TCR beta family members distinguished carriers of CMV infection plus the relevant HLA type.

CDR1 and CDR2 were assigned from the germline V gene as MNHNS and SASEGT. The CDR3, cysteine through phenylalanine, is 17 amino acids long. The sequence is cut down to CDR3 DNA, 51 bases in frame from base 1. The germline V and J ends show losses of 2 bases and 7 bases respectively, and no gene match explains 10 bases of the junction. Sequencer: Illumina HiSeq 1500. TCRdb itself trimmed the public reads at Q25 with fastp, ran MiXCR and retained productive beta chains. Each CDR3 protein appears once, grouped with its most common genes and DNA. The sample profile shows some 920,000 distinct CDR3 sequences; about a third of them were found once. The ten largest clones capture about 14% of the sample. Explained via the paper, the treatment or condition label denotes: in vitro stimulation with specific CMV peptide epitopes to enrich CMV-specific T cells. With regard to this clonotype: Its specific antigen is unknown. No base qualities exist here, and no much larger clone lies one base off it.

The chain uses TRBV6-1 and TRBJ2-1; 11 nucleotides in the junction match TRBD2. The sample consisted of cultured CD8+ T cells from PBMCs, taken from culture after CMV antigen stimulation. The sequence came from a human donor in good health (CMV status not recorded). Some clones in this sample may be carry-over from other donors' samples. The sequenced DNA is TGTGCCAGCAGTGAACAGACCTTAGCGGGGGGGCAAAATGAGCAGTTCTTC. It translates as CASSEQTLAGGQNEQFF.